This T cell receptor beta chain is drawn from a study of cytomegalovirus exposure and HLA in healthy donors. CDR3 length: 17 amino acids. The J segment lost 7 bases and the V segment lost 6 bases, leaving 13 bases of the junction unmatched. The V gene's germline CDR1 is SGHVS and CDR2 FQNEAQ. The PCR contained 60 Vbeta and 13 Jbeta primers. Method: immunoSEQ multiplex PCR; TCRdb's copy keeps in-frame clones and lacks some. The sample lists 150,000 to 200,000 clones; roughly 86% were seen once. The source material was PBMCs. The chain carries TRBV7-8 and TRBJ1-6; 9 bases are shared with TRBD1. This TCR was sampled from a girl aged 10-17 years in good health and CMV-seropositive. The CDR3 spells CASSTGQGRFRNSPLHF. Written as DNA, the CDR3 is TGTGCCAGCAGTACCGGACAGGGGCGATTCAGGAATTCACCCCTCCACTTT.